This entry lists 32 T cell receptor beta chains sequenced from one sample in a study of blood T cell repertoires in COVID-19. Some clones are missing from TCRdb's copy, which holds only in-frame ones; the method was immunoSEQ multiplex PCR. Found here are 150,000 to 200,000 clones, 76% of them singletons; the top ten hold about a sixth. The specimen sequenced was PBMCs or T cells enriched from blood (not recorded which). The receptors come from a woman aged 50 to 65 with acute COVID-19.

V is TRBV9 and J is TRBJ2-3, with TRBD1 matching over 10 bases. The ends lost 4 bases at V and 3 bases at J; junction bases unmatched: 8. CDR3 length: 16 residues. Germline assignment: CDR1 SGDLS and CDR2 YYNGEE. The CDR3 DNA is TGTGCCAGCAGCCAGGAGGGACAGGGGTTTACAGATACGCAGTATTTT. Protein product: CASSQEGQGFTDTQYF.

This clone came up a few times. The rearrangement joins TRBV6-1 to TRBJ2-1, with 7 nucleotides matching TRBD2. The length of the CDR3 is 12 residues. J gave up 7 bases and V 5 bases, and 2 bases lay outside the gene matches. CDR1 and CDR2 (germline): MNHNS, SASEGT. The CDR3 region is CASSFGGNEQFF. The CDR3 DNA follows: TGTGCCAGCAGTTTCGGGGGGAATGAGCAGTTCTTC.

This clone was counted a few times. V usage is TRBV27 and J usage is TRBJ1-2, with 11 positions matching TRBD1. This CDR3 has 14 amino acids. Germline assignment: CDR1 MNHEY and CDR2 SMNVEV (reference sequence). J was trimmed by 9 bases and V by 6 bases; bases with no gene match: 9. The CDR3 DNA sequence: TGTGCCAGCAGATCCCCCGGGACAGGGGGTCGCTACACCTTC. This translates into CASRSPGTGGRYTF.

This clone has only one observation. This chain joins TRBV5-1 and TRBJ2-1; TRBD2 agrees at 10 bases. The germline CDR1 and CDR2 sequences are SGHRS and YFSETQ. With V trimmed by 0 bases and J by 4 bases, 7 bases remained unmatched. This CDR3 region has 17 residues. In nucleotides, the CDR3 is TGCGCCAGCAGCTTGGTAGCTAGCGGGGGAGGGTACAATGAGCAGTTCTTC. Its protein product is CASSLVASGGGYNEQFF.

The CDR3 here is CASSSPQSSTDTQYF. CDR3 bases: TGTGCCAGCAGCTCCCCACAATCTAGCACAGATACGCAGTATTTT. V gene TRBV7-2 combines with J gene TRBJ2-3; unclear D gene. Germline V gene sequence: CDR1 SGHTA, CDR2 FQGNSA. The ends were cut back, 4 bases at V and 0 bases at J, with 11 bases in the middle. The CDR3 is 15 amino acids.

With respect to this clone: At the DNA level, this CDR3 is encoded by other sequences in the same sample as well. The gene calls are TRBV28 and TRBJ1-2; the match to TRBD1 covers 7 bases. The V gene's germline CDR1 is MDHEN and CDR2 SYDVKM. This CDR3 comprises 15 residues. The ends lost 5 bases at V and 0 bases at J; junction bases unmatched: 6. The CDR3 DNA reads as TGTGCCAGCAGTCCCGGAACAGGGGCTAACTATGGCTACACCTTC. Its protein is CASSPGTGANYGYTF.

The genes are TRBV29-1 and TRBJ1-2; D is uncertain. The germline V gene has CDR1 SQVTM and CDR2 ANQGSEA. This CDR3 region has 12 residues. Trimming took 1 base from V and 3 from J, leaving 6 bases between them. The CDR3 bases are TGCAGCGTTGAAGGGCAGGACTATGGCTACACCTTC. Translated, it gives CSVEGQDYGYTF.

V and J are TRBV11-2 and TRBJ1-6, with D tentatively TRBD1 (5 bases). This CDR3 contains 13 residues. Germline CDR1 SGHAT, CDR2 FQNNGV. V lost 0 bases to trimming and J lost 9 bases, with 6 bases between them. The CDR3 protein is CASSLEGGSPLHF. CDR3 DNA: TGTGCCAGCAGCTTAGAGGGGGGTTCACCCCTCCACTTT. The full variable domain, its missing parts supplied by reference TRBV11-2 and TRBJ1-6, is EAGVAQSPRYKIIEKRQSVAFWCNPISGHATLYWYQQILGQGPKLLIQFQNNGVVDDSQLPKDRFSAERLKGVDSTLKIQPAKLEDSAVYLCASSLEGGSPLHFGNGTRLTVT.

The J gene is TRBJ2-4, the V gene TRBV28, with D maybe TRBD1 (6 bases). Trimming took 5 bases from V and 2 from J, leaving 13 bases between them. The CDR3 runs 15 residues. Germline V gene data show CDR1 as MDHEN and CDR2 as SYDVKM. CDR3 DNA sequence: TGTGCCAGCAGTCCCACAGGGCCGACCAAAAACATTCAGTACTTC. Translating gives CASSPTGPTKNIQYF.

Only a few counts were recorded for this clone. This chain connects TRBV28 to TRBJ1-5; D unclear. Per germline, CDR1 MDHEN and CDR2 SYDVKM. Deletions cut 5 bases from V and 0 bases from J, with 8 bases between. The CDR3 spans 14 residues. CDR3 in DNA: TGTGCCAGCAGTCCCGAGGGTAGCAATCAGCCCCAGCATTTT. Protein sequence: CASSPEGSNQPQHF.

The V gene is TRBV6-5, the J gene TRBJ1-1, with 10 positions matching TRBD1. The V gene's germline CDR1 is MNHEY and CDR2 SVGAGI. The J segment lost 1 base and the V segment lost 6 bases, leaving 5 bases of the junction unmatched. This CDR3 is 15 amino acids long. CDR3 sequence (DNA): TGTGCCAGCAGGGGGGACAGGGGAACGAACACTGAAGCTTTCTTT. Translated: CASRGDRGTNTEAFF.

This chain joins TRBV5-1 and TRBJ1-1; perhaps TRBD1 as D (5 bases). Deletions cut 0 bases from V and 1 base from J, with 7 bases between. The CDR3 is made up of 14 amino acids. The germline gives CDR1 SGHRS, CDR2 YFSETQ. For the CDR3, the DNA is TGCGCCAGCAGCTTGGGACAGCCGAACACTGAAGCTTTCTTT. Amino acid sequence: CASSLGQPNTEAFF. The full variable domain, rest sourced from reference TRBV5-1 and TRBJ1-1, is KAGVTQTPRYLIKTRGQQVTLSCSPISGHRSVSWYQQTPGQGLQFLFEYFSETQRNKGNFPGRFSGRQFSNSRSEMNVSTLELGDSALYLCASSLGQPNTEAFFGQGTRLTVV.

This chain joins TRBV28 and TRBJ1-2, with 8 bases fitting TRBD1. The trim removed 10 bases at V and 7 bases at J, leaving 11 bases unmatched. The V gene's germline CDR1 is MDHEN and CDR2 SYDVKM. The CDR3 runs 13 residues. CDR3 in amino acids: CATHLQGAGGYTF. The CDR3 DNA reads TGTGCCACACATCTTCAGGGGGCGGGTGGCTACACCTTC.

The J gene is TRBJ2-7, the V gene TRBV28; possibly TRBD1 for D (6 bases). Looked up from germline, CDR1 is MDHEN and CDR2 is SYDVKM. The ends were cut back, 7 bases at V and 2 bases at J, with 15 bases in the middle. The CDR3 is made up of 14 amino acids. CDR3 protein: CASTSGTPTYEQYV. The CDR3 bases are TGTGCCAGCACCTCCGGGACACCAACCTACGAGCAGTACGTC.

This clone has just one count. V is TRBV2 and J is TRBJ1-4; TRBD1 aligns across 8 bases. The CDR3 runs to 19 residues. Germline V gives CDR1 SNHLY, CDR2 FYNNEI. Germline trimming cut 7 bases from V and 0 bases from J; bases unmatched to any gene: 16. In DNA form, the CDR3 reads TGTGCCAGCAAGTTACCCCCGGGACAGGCTGATGCAACTAATGAAAAACTGTTTTTT. Residues: CASKLPPGQADATNEKLFF.

The rearrangement joins TRBV19 to TRBJ1-5; 7 bases line up with TRBD1. CDR1 LNHDA and CDR2 SQIVND come from the germline V gene (reference sequence). V was pared by 4 bases and J by 2 bases, with 8 bases of the junction left unmatched. There are 16 residues in the CDR3. The CDR3 spells CASSTGGGTGNQPQHF. The CDR3 coding sequence is TGTGCCAGTAGTACCGGGGGGGGGACAGGCAATCAGCCCCAGCATTTT.

CDR3 coding DNA: TGTGCCAGCAGCCAAGAACCAGGGGGATTGGGGACCCCTAATGAAAAACTGTTTTTT. Amino acid sequence: CASSQEPGGLGTPNEKLFF. V gene TRBV3-1 (or the pseudogene TRBV3-2) combines with J gene TRBJ1-4; 7 bases match TRBD1. Losses at the gene ends were 0 bases for V and 3 bases for J; bases not matched to a gene: 13. CDR3 size: 19 residues. In germline, CDR1 is LGHDT, CDR2 YNNKEL (reference sequence).

This chain uses TRBV28 with TRBJ1-2; 10 bases are shared with TRBD1. V gave up 8 bases and J gave up 8 bases; unmatched junction bases: 14. Germline V gene data show CDR1 as MDHEN and CDR2 as SYDVKM. CDR3 length: 15 amino acids. CDR3 protein: CASSNLPGQGYGYTF. Here the CDR3 DNA reads TGTGCCAGCTCTAACCTCCCGGGACAGGGGTACGGCTACACCTTC.

This clone occurred a few times. The V call is TRBV29-1, the J call TRBJ2-7; 13 nucleotides match TRBD2. The CDR3 consists of 19 residues. The J segment lost 3 bases and the V segment lost 2 bases, leaving 16 bases of the junction unmatched. The germline V gene encodes CDR1 SQVTM and CDR2 ANQGSEA. Written as DNA, the CDR3 is TGCAGCGTTGAAAACTGTGGACTAGCGGGGGTACTCCCATTCTACGAGCAGTACGTC. Protein: CSVENCGLAGVLPFYEQYV.

The chain uses TRBV6-5 and TRBJ1-1, with D hard to call. Trimming left V 6 bases short and J 0 bases short, with 11 bases between. The CDR3 is 14 amino acids. The V gene's germline CDR1 is MNHEY and CDR2 SVGAGI. CDR3 sequence: CASSPQIMNTEAFF. The CDR3 DNA follows: TGTGCCAGCAGCCCACAGATCATGAACACTGAAGCTTTCTTT.

As regards this clone: No DNA is shown, since the ends of the CDR3 on it are uncertain; the CDR3 is the one TCRdb lists. The chain carries TRBV19 and TRBJ1-1; TRBD1 is taken as the D call from the table, unchecked against the DNA. The CDR3 spans 15 residues, counting both ends. The V gene's germline CDR1 is LNHDA and CDR2 SQIVND (reference sequence). The CDR3 spells CASSISGQGIIGTFF.

This chain connects TRBV7-9 to TRBJ2-5; TRBD2 matches 8 bases. V shed 3 bases, J shed 5 bases, and the junction held 11 bases outside the gene matches. The CDR3 covers 16 residues. Germline CDR1 is SEHNR and CDR2 is FQNEAQ (reference sequence). The CDR3 DNA sequence: TGTGCCAGCAGCTTCGGTCCCGGTCGGGAGGGGGAGACCCAGTACTTC. This sequence encodes CASSFGPGREGETQYF.

The chain recombines TRBV4-2 with TRBJ2-3, with 8 bases lining up with TRBD2. The V and J ends lost 4 bases and 4 bases, in that order; junction bases with no gene match: 7. From germline, CDR1 is LGHNA and CDR2 YNFKEQ. The CDR3 length is 15 residues. The CDR3 protein is CASSPLGLGADTQYF. CDR3 nucleotides: TGTGCCAGCAGCCCACTGGGACTAGGTGCAGATACGCAGTATTTT.

The rearrangement uses TRBV4-1 and TRBJ2-1, with 10 positions matching TRBD2. This CDR3 region has 20 residues. Germline V lookup: CDR1 MGHRA, CDR2 YSYEKL. The V and J ends lost 0 bases and 0 bases, in that order; junction bases with no gene match: 11. The CDR3 DNA follows: TGCGCCAGCAGCCAAGATAGTCCTAGCGGGGGATTGAGCTCCTACAATGAGCAGTTCTTC. Protein product: CASSQDSPSGGLSSYNEQFF.

The chain is built from TRBV27 and TRBJ1-1; 9 bases are shared with TRBD1. Germline V gene data show CDR1 as MNHEY and CDR2 as SMNVEV (reference sequence). Losses at the gene ends were 6 bases for V and 6 bases for J; bases not matched to a gene: 5. The CDR3 sequence is 13 residues long. The CDR3 region is CASSRTGGPEAFF. The CDR3 DNA reads as TGTGCCAGCAGCAGAACAGGGGGCCCTGAAGCTTTCTTT.

This clone was found once. V and J are TRBV12-3 or TRBV12-4 and TRBJ2-7, with TRBD1 identical over 9 bases. The CDR3 runs to 13 residues. J was trimmed by 4 bases and V by 5 bases; bases with no gene match: 3. The DNA of the CDR3 is TGTGCCAGCAGTGGACAGGGGTTGTACGAGCAGTACGTC. Translated: CASSGQGLYEQYV.

This clone was seen a single time. The chain recombines TRBV18 with TRBJ1-1; 8 bases fit TRBD1. Germline V gene lookup returns CDR1 KGHSH and CDR2 LQKENI. V dropped 1 base and J dropped 1; count of bases not matched to a gene: 5. The CDR3 is 16 residues long. The CDR3 coding sequence is TGTGCCAGCTCACCACAGCTGACAGGGGCGAACACTGAAGCTTTCTTT. Its translation: CASSPQLTGANTEAFF.

The DNA for the CDR3 is TGCGCCAGCAGCCAAGTGGGGCGGGGCCCTTCCTACAATGAGCAGTTCTTC. Its translation: CASSQVGRGPSYNEQFF. The chain links TRBV4-1 to TRBJ2-1, with D possibly being TRBD2 (6 bases). Germline-derived CDR1 and CDR2 are MGHRA and YSYEKL. CDR3 length: 17 amino acids. V lost 1 base, J lost 1 base, and 14 bases lay in between.

About this clone: The same CDR3 is also encoded by other DNA sequences in this sample. The chain has TRBV3-1 (or the pseudogene TRBV3-2) and TRBJ1-1; 10 positions match TRBD1. This CDR3 is built from 14 residues. Trimming cost V 3 bases and J 4 bases; bases outside gene matches: 2. Germline V lookup: CDR1 LGHDT, CDR2 YNNKEL (reference sequence). The CDR3 loop reads CASSQTGGGTEAFF. The CDR3 coding sequence is TGTGCCAGCAGCCAGACAGGGGGCGGCACTGAAGCTTTCTTT.

The gene calls are TRBV6-4 and TRBJ2-1; 7 bases map to TRBD1. Unmatched junction bases numbered 1, after V lost 3 bases and J lost 5 bases. The CDR3 has 13 residues. Germline assignment: CDR1 MRHNA and CDR2 SNTAGT. The CDR3 sequence: CASSEGQNNEQFF. The CDR3 DNA reads TGTGCCAGCAGTGAGGGACAGAACAATGAGCAGTTCTTC.

This clone was observed a few times. The chain recombines TRBV2 with TRBJ1-2; D is ambiguous. CDR1 is SNHLY, CDR2 FYNNEI, per germline. This CDR3 spans 12 amino acids. V lost 6 bases to trimming and J lost 4 bases, with 9 bases between them. The CDR3 bases are TGTGCCAGCAGAGCCGGGATCTATGGCTACACCTTC. It codes for CASRAGIYGYTF.

The chain links TRBV29-1 to TRBJ1-2; possible D gene TRBD1, 6 bases. Trimming pared 5 bases from V and 3 bases from J, leaving 16 bases between. The germline gives CDR1 SQVTM, CDR2 ANQGSEA. The CDR3 spans 14 residues. As DNA, the CDR3 is TGCAGCGTTTGGGGGACACGGCCTGACTATGGCTACACCTTC. Translating gives CSVWGTRPDYGYTF.